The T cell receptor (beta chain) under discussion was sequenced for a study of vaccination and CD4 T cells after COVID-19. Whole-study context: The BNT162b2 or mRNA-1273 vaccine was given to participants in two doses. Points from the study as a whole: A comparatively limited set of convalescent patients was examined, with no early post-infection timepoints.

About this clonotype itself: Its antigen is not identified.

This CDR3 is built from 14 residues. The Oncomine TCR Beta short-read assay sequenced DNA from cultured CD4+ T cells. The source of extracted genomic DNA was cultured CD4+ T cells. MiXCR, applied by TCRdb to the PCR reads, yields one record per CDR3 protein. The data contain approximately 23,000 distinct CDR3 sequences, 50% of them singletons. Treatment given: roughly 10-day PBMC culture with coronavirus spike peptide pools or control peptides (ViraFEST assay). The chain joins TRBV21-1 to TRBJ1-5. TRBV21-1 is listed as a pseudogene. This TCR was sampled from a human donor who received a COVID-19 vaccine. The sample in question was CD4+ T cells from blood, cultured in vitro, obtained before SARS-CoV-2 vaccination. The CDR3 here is CASSKADSNQPQHF. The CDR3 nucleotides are TGTGCCAGCAGCAAAGCAGATAGCAATCAGCCCCAGCATTTT.